These T cell receptor beta chains were read from a single sample in a study of T cell changes during pregnancy in multiple sclerosis. Using immunoSEQ multiplex PCR, the repertoire was profiled, and TCRdb retains in-frame clones only, with some absent. The sample yields 30,000 to 40,000 clones, about 90% seen once. Specimen: CD4+ T cells from peripheral blood mononuclear cells, collected in the second trimester of pregnancy. The source of these receptors is a female donor with multiple sclerosis, enrolled in a pregnancy study. CDR3s include the opening cysteine and the closing phenylalanine or tryptophan. A D gene is named only where the DNA matches it firmly. Size values are once, few and many counts, or a class for expanded clones, and some rows have none.

>TRBJ2-5|.|TRBD1|15|TRBV5-6
CASSLVDRVQETQYF
TGTGCCAGCAGCTTGGTTGACAGGGTGCAAGAGACCCAGTACTTC
>TRBJ2-5|.|.|13|TRBV28
CASSGGLRETQYF
TGTGCCAGCAGCGGCGGCTTGAGAGAGACCCAGTACTTC
>TRBJ2-2|.|TRBD2|15|TRBV18
CASVPWRENTGELFF
TGTGCCAGCGTCCCGTGGCGGGAGAATACCGGGGAGCTGTTTTTT
>TRBJ2-7|once|.|14|TRBV5-5
CASSLLFTPYEQYF
TGTGCCAGCAGCCTTCTCTTCACACCGTACGAGCAGTACTTC
>TRBJ1-5|.|.|15|TRBV19
CASSKGGLGNQPQHF
TGTGCCAGTAGTAAAGGGGGATTAGGGAATCAGCCCCAGCATTTT
>TRBJ2-7|.|TRBD1|16|TRBV6-1
CASSGGTGRAYYEQYF
TGTGCCAGCAGTGGGGGGACAGGGAGGGCCTATTACGAGCAGTACTTC
>TRBJ1-1|.|.|17|TRBV15
CATSRIEKGLWNTEAFF
TGTGCCACCAGCAGAATTGAAAAGGGACTCTGGAACACTGAAGCTTTCTTT
>TRBJ2-3|.|TRBD2|14|TRBV2
CASVGRTSEYTQYF
TGTGCCAGCGTAGGCCGGACTAGCGAGTATACGCAGTATTTT
>TRBJ1-2|.|TRBD1|14|TRBV28
CASSLGRQGLSYTF
TGTGCCAGCAGTTTAGGAAGACAGGGTCTAAGCTACACCTTC
>TRBJ2-7|.|TRBD1|14|TRBV6-5
CASSYSAGGYEQYF
TGTGCCAGCAGTTACTCAGCAGGGGGCTACGAGCAGTACTTC
>TRBJ2-7|.|TRBD1|15|TRBV5-1
CASSSGTGIFYEQYF
TGCGCCAGCAGCAGCGGGACAGGGATATTTTACGAGCAGTACTTC
>TRBJ2-3|.|.|15|TRBV29-1
CSVEDSKRSTDTQYF
TGCAGCGTTGAAGATTCTAAACGTAGCACAGATACGCAGTATTTT
>TRBJ2-4|.|TRBD1|15|TRBV19
CASSIRDRGGNIQYF
TGTGCCAGTAGTATAAGGGACAGGGGCGGAAACATTCAGTACTTC
>TRBJ2-6|.|.|15|TRBV2
CASSDRGPGANVLTF
TGTGCCAGCAGTGACAGGGGCCCTGGGGCCAACGTCCTGACTTTC
>TRBJ1-3|few|.|15|TRBV6-5
CASSRNRGSGNTIYF
TGTGCCAGCAGTCGCAATAGAGGCTCTGGAAACACCATATATTTT
>TRBJ2-3|.|TRBD2|16|TRBV6-5
CASSSPGLAAGDTQYF
TGTGCCAGCAGTTCCCCGGGACTAGCGGCTGGGGATACGCAGTATTTT
>TRBJ2-6|.|.|16|TRBV4-3
CASSRVWSTGANVLTF
TGCGCCAGCAGCCGTGTTTGGAGTACTGGGGCCAACGTCCTGACTTTC
>TRBJ2-5|.|.|15|TRBV7-2
CASSLEQGSLETQYF
TGTGCCAGCAGCTTAGAACAGGGAAGTCTGGAGACCCAGTACTTC
>TRBJ2-1|.|TRBD2|15|TRBV13
CASRPGLAGRNEQFF
TGTGCCAGCAGACCGGGACTAGCGGGGCGGAATGAGCAGTTCTTC
>TRBJ2-5|.|TRBD1|16|TRBV9
CASSVVGQGGGETQYF
TGTGCCAGCAGCGTAGTGGGACAGGGTGGAGGAGAGACCCAGTACTTC
>TRBJ2-7|.|TRBD2|14|TRBV2
CASTRGLAGGEQYF
TGTGCCAGCACACGGGGACTAGCGGGAGGCGAGCAGTACTTC
>TRBJ2-3|.|TRBD2|16|TRBV5-1
CASSTRLAGVADTQYF
TGCGCCAGCAGCACAAGACTAGCGGGAGTGGCAGATACGCAGTATTTT
>TRBJ1-2|.|.|15|TRBV5-4
CASSLGPGDNYGYTF
TGTGCCAGCAGCTTGGGGCCAGGGGATAACTATGGCTACACCTTC
>TRBJ2-7|.|TRBD1|14|TRBV19
CASSIRTGGYEQYF
TGTGCCAGTAGTATCAGGACAGGTGGTTACGAGCAGTACTTC
>TRBJ1-1|.|.|17|TRBV4-3
CASSQDWGFGMNTEAFF
TGCGCCAGCAGCCAAGATTGGGGCTTCGGTATGAACACTGAAGCTTTCTTT
>TRBJ2-5|.|.|14|TRBV10-3
CAISESSVQETQYF
TGTGCCATCAGTGAGTCGTCGGTACAAGAGACCCAGTACTTC
>TRBJ1-1|.|TRBD1|19|TRBV19
CASSILGTGTGGQILEAFF
TGTGCCAGTAGTATTTTGGGGACCGGGACAGGGGGCCAAATCTTAGAAGCTTTCTTT
>TRBJ1-1|.|.|15|TRBV7-2
CASSPTGVWNTEAFF
TGTGCCAGCAGTCCAACGGGGGTCTGGAACACTGAAGCTTTCTTT
>TRBJ1-3|.|.|14|TRBV5-1
CASRSFLSGNTIYF
TGCGCCAGCAGATCGTTCCTCTCTGGAAACACCATATATTTT
>TRBJ2-1|once|.|13|TRBV11-3
CASSLVWHDEQFF
TGTGCCAGCAGCTTAGTCTGGCACGATGAGCAGTTCTTC
>TRBJ2-7|.|TRBD2|15|TRBV6-5
CASRGQTAGAYEQYF
TGTGCCAGCAGGGGTCAAACCGCGGGAGCCTACGAGCAGTACTTC
>TRBJ2-5|.|TRBD2|16|TRBV5-4
CASSMTSGMAQETQYF
TGTGCCAGCAGCATGACTAGCGGGATGGCCCAAGAGACCCAGTACTTC
>TRBJ2-7|.|.|14|TRBV9
CASSVAAGTYEQYF
TGTGCCAGCAGCGTAGCGGCGGGGACCTACGAGCAGTACTTC
>TRBJ1-1|.|TRBD1|15|TRBV30
CAWSVERRGRAEAFF
TGTGCCTGGAGTGTTGAGAGGAGGGGGCGGGCTGAAGCTTTCTTT
>TRBJ2-7|.|TRBD1|19|TRBV13
CASSTQPWTGEGGTYEQYF
TGTGCCAGCAGCACCCAGCCCTGGACAGGGGAGGGAGGGACCTACGAGCAGTACTTC
>TRBJ2-2|.|.|13|TRBV15
CATGRAFTGELFF
TGTGCCACCGGGCGGGCCTTCACCGGGGAGCTGTTTTTT
>TRBJ2-1|.|TRBD2|17|TRBV7-3
CASSLSPRLAGVNEQFF
TGTGCCAGCAGCTTATCCCCCCGACTAGCGGGAGTCAATGAGCAGTTCTTC
>TRBJ1-5|.|TRBD1|16|TRBV19
CASSIVDRGTGQPQHF
TGTGCCAGTAGTATAGTAGACAGGGGCACAGGTCAGCCCCAGCATTTT
>TRBJ2-7|once|TRBD2|15|TRBV7-2
CASSFTSGSSNEQYF
TGTGCCAGCAGTTTCACTAGCGGGAGTTCCAACGAGCAGTACTTC
>TRBJ2-3|.|.|15|TRBV7-9
CASSLGLLSTDTQYF
TGTGCCAGCAGCTTAGGGCTTCTGAGCACAGATACGCAGTATTTT
>TRBJ2-7|.|TRBD1|14|TRBV11-1
CASSSRDRAYEQYF
TGTGCCAGCAGCTCTAGGGACAGGGCCTACGAGCAGTACTTC
>TRBJ2-1|.|.|16|TRBV12-5
CASGLMRLGAVNEQFF
TGTGCTAGTGGTTTAATGCGACTCGGCGCAGTTAATGAGCAGTTCTTC
>TRBJ1-2|.|TRBD1|13|TRBV29-1
CSAGTVEGAGYTF
TGCAGCGCTGGGACGGTGGAGGGGGCTGGCTACACCTTC
>TRBJ2-7|once|.|13|TRBV6-5
CASSTSSTYEQYF
TGTGCCAGCAGCACTAGCTCCACCTACGAGCAGTACTTC
>TRBJ2-3|.|TRBD2|16|TRBV18
CASSRRTSGSTDTQYF
TGTGCCAGCTCGCGACGGACTAGCGGGAGCACAGATACGCAGTATTTT
>TRBJ2-1|.|TRBD2|16|TRBV25-1
CASSQTGSSGRSEQFF
TGTGCCAGCAGCCAGACAGGGTCTAGCGGGAGAAGTGAGCAGTTCTTC
>TRBJ2-5|.|TRBD2|16|TRBV18
CASSRLPTSGGETQYF
TGTGCCAGCTCACGCCTTCCTACTAGCGGAGGAGAGACCCAGTACTTC